What follows describes a single T cell receptor beta chain. The entry originates in a study of CD8 T cells in Susac syndrome. The V end was cut by 3 bases, the J end by 2 bases, with 13 bases between. Germline V gene sequence: CDR1 SGHDN, CDR2 FVKESK. The CDR3 totals 15 residues. RNA in amounts of about 0.45 to 1 ug was reverse transcribed with random hexamers. immunoSEQ multiplex PCR amplified TCR beta CDR3 across 54 Vbeta, 13 Jbeta. TCRdb itself ran the immunoSEQ multiplex PCR reads through MiXCR, one entry per CDR3 protein. The data show 100,000 to 150,000 distinct CDR3 sequences, 85% to 95% seen once. The T cells that were sequenced for TCR beta were CD8+ and CD4+ cells from blood. Control patients had untreated stable or active relapsing-remitting multiple sclerosis by revised McDonald criteria. Through negative isolation, CD4+ and CD8+ T cells were obtained, while TEMRA cells were enriched using FACS.

The rearrangement uses TRBV14 and TRBJ2-5; D is uncertain. The sample taken for sequencing was CD8+ T cells from PBMCs. This TCR derives from a human donor with multiple sclerosis. The CDR3 bases are TGTGCCAGCAGCCATCTCGGACGGAGTCAAGAGACCCAGTACTTC. Translated, it gives CASSHLGRSQETQYF.